The rows below give T cell receptor beta chains drawn from one sample of a study of OX40 agonist ivuxolimab in advanced cancers. Sequenced by immunoSEQ multiplex PCR; TCRdb stores in-frame clones only, minus some. The data contain 65,000 to 80,000 clones, 86% of them singletons. The sample in question was CD4+ or CD8+ T cells sorted from blood, obtained in a trial of the OX40 agonist ivuxolimab. Source of these receptors: an adult with an advanced solid tumor such as melanoma, head and neck, liver or kidney cancer. CDR3s include the opening cysteine and the closing phenylalanine or tryptophan. Fields, in order: D gene, J gene, V gene, clone size, CDR3 DNA, CDR3 protein. A D gene is named only where the DNA matches it firmly. Clone size is not always given. Where it is, it says once, few, many or a class for expanded clones.

D: TRBD1
J: TRBJ1-1
V: TRBV4-2
size: NA
DNA: TGTGCCAGCAGCCAAGATGAACGACAGGGGGTCGGCACTGAAGCTTTCTTT
CDR3: CASSQDERQGVGTEAFF

D: NA
J: TRBJ2-3
V: TRBV30
size: once
DNA: TGTGCCTGGAGTGTCGACACGCACACAGATACGCAGTATTTT
CDR3: CAWSVDTHTDTQYF

D: NA
J: TRBJ2-1
V: TRBV18
size: NA
DNA: TGTGCCAGCTCATTACAGGGAGGGAATGAGCAGTTCTTC
CDR3: CASSLQGGNEQFF

D: NA
J: TRBJ2-1
V: TRBV7-3
size: NA
DNA: TGTGCCAGCAGCCCCCTGGACAAGAGTGAGCAGTTCTTC
CDR3: CASSPLDKSEQFF

D: TRBD1
J: TRBJ2-3
V: TRBV2
size: NA
DNA: TGTGCCAGCAGTCCCCATACAGGGGGCGTTTTTGATACGCAGTATTTT
CDR3: CASSPHTGGVFDTQYF

D: NA
J: TRBJ2-5
V: TRBV6-1
size: NA
DNA: TGTGCCAGCAGCGCGGACTGGCAAGAGACCCAGTACTTC
CDR3: CASSADWQETQYF

D: TRBD1
J: TRBJ1-5
V: TRBV6-1
size: NA
DNA: TGTGCCAACAGGGGTCAGCCCCAGCATTTT
CDR3: CANRGQPQHF

D: NA
J: TRBJ1-1
V: TRBV2
size: NA
DNA: TGTGCCAGCAGTGAATGGGGTATGAACACTGAAGCTTTCTTT
CDR3: CASSEWGMNTEAFF

D: NA
J: TRBJ2-7
V: TRBV18
size: NA
DNA: TGTGCCAGCTCACCACGTAGCTCGGGACAAATAACCGACGAGCAGTACTTC
CDR3: CASSPRSSGQITDEQYF

D: NA
J: TRBJ2-3
V: TRBV29-1
size: NA
DNA: TGCAGCGTCGTCTCGGGAGCAGGGGCAGATACGCAGTATTTT
CDR3: CSVVSGAGADTQYF

D: TRBD1
J: TRBJ1-4
V: TRBV14
size: NA
DNA: TGTGCCAGCAGCCACGCGGACAGGGAAAAACTGTTTTTT
CDR3: CASSHADREKLFF

D: TRBD2
J: TRBJ2-5
V: TRBV9
size: NA
DNA: TGTGCCAGCAGCGCCGGGGGGGGTATCGGTCAAGAGACCCAGTACTTC
CDR3: CASSAGGGIGQETQYF

D: NA
J: TRBJ1-2
V: TRBV29-1
size: NA
DNA: TGCAGCTCCGGCGGGGGGACTGGCTATGGCTACACCTTC
CDR3: CSSGGGTGYGYTF

D: TRBD2
J: TRBJ2-7
V: TRBV15
size: NA
DNA: TGTGCCACCAGCAGATTACTAGCGGGAGGTAGCGAGCAGTACTTC
CDR3: CATSRLLAGGSEQYF

D: TRBD1
J: TRBJ2-7
V: TRBV11-2
size: NA
DNA: TGTGCCAGCAGCTTAGATTCGCTAGGGACAGCTTACGAGCAGTACTTC
CDR3: CASSLDSLGTAYEQYF

D: NA
J: TRBJ2-1
V: TRBV5-6
size: NA
DNA: TGTGCCAGCAGCTTGGGGCTTGGCTCCTACAATGAGCAGTTCTTC
CDR3: CASSLGLGSYNEQFF

D: NA
J: TRBJ2-5
V: TRBV10-1
size: NA
DNA: TGCGCCAGCAGTGAGTCCCCCAGGGCCCCAGAGACCCAGTACTTC
CDR3: CASSESPRAPETQYF

D: NA
J: TRBJ2-3
V: TRBV28
size: NA
DNA: TGTGCCAGCAGAGCCACTATAGAAGATACGCAGTATTTT
CDR3: CASRATIEDTQYF

D: TRBD1
J: TRBJ1-2
V: TRBV5-4
size: NA
DNA: TGTGCCAGCAGCCCCAGCCTGCAGGGGGCTAACTATGGCTACACCTTC
CDR3: CASSPSLQGANYGYTF

D: NA
J: TRBJ2-3
V: TRBV5-8
size: NA
DNA: TGTGCCAGCAAGTCGAGCCGACCCAACGGGGATACGCAGTATTTT
CDR3: CASKSSRPNGDTQYF

D: TRBD1
J: TRBJ2-3
V: TRBV5-4
size: NA
DNA: TGTGCCAGCAGCTTGTGGGACAGGGGCACAGATACGCAGTATTTT
CDR3: CASSLWDRGTDTQYF

D: NA
J: TRBJ1-3
V: TRBV7-8
size: NA
DNA: TGTGCCAGCAGCTCCTACAGGGAACCCTCTGGAAACACCATATATTTT
CDR3: CASSSYREPSGNTIYF

D: NA
J: TRBJ2-1
V: TRBV5-1
size: NA
DNA: TGCGCCAGCAGCTTGGTCAGCCAGAGCTCCTACAATGAGCAGTTCTTC
CDR3: CASSLVSQSSYNEQFF

D: NA
J: TRBJ1-1
V: TRBV7-8
size: NA
DNA: TGTGCCAGCAGCTTAGTTGTGGGCCTGGGCACTGAAGCTTTCTTT
CDR3: CASSLVVGLGTEAFF

D: NA
J: TRBJ1-2
V: TRBV29-1
size: NA
DNA: TGCAGCGTTAAAGGCGGCAACTATGGCTACACCTTC
CDR3: CSVKGGNYGYTF

D: NA
J: TRBJ2-5
V: TRBV5-4
size: NA
DNA: TGTGCCAGCAGCAATTCCAGGGGTGCGCAGCAGGAGACCCAGTACTTC
CDR3: CASSNSRGAQQETQYF

D: NA
J: TRBJ2-3
V: TRBV9
size: NA
DNA: TGTGCCAGCACTGCTGGTAGAGTTATAGATACGCAGTATTTT
CDR3: CASTAGRVIDTQYF

D: NA
J: TRBJ1-4
V: TRBV5-1
size: NA
DNA: TGCGCCAGCAGCTTGGGGATCGGGATAGAAAATGAAAAACTGTTTTTT
CDR3: CASSLGIGIENEKLFF

D: TRBD2
J: TRBJ2-1
V: TRBV11-3
size: once
DNA: TGTGCCAGCAGCGGTGGGGCGGGAGGGCCTTTCAATGAGCAGTTCTTC
CDR3: CASSGGAGGPFNEQFF

D: TRBD1
J: TRBJ1-5
V: TRBV6-6
size: NA
DNA: TGTGCCAGCAGCCCGACAGGGAATCAGCCCCAGCATTTT
CDR3: CASSPTGNQPQHF

D: NA
J: TRBJ2-1
V: TRBV7-3
size: NA
DNA: TGTGCCAGCAGCTTAGGAGGGGGGAGACTGGATGAGCAGTTCTTC
CDR3: CASSLGGGRLDEQFF

D: NA
J: TRBJ2-7
V: TRBV28
size: NA
DNA: TGTGCCAGCAGTTTGTTCGACGGGCCCTCCTACGAGCAGTACTTC
CDR3: CASSLFDGPSYEQYF

D: NA
J: TRBJ2-4
V: TRBV19
size: NA
DNA: TGTGCCAGTAGCACCGCAGGGAACCTAAACATTCAGTACTTC
CDR3: CASSTAGNLNIQYF

D: TRBD2
J: TRBJ2-1
V: TRBV6-4
size: NA
DNA: TGTGCCAGCAGTTCGACCTTCGGGGGGGAGCAGTTCTTC
CDR3: CASSSTFGGEQFF

D: NA
J: TRBJ2-1
V: TRBV27
size: NA
DNA: TGTGCCAGCAGTTTATCGCGTTTTGGGGGTGAGCAGTTCTTC
CDR3: CASSLSRFGGEQFF

D: NA
J: TRBJ2-1
V: TRBV20-1
size: few
DNA: TGCAGTGCTAGCGTCCTTTCTGAGCAGTTCTTC
CDR3: CSASVLSEQFF

D: NA
J: TRBJ2-2
V: TRBV4-2
size: NA
DNA: TGTGCCAGCAGCCCCACGCGGCAGAACACCGGGGAGCTGTTTTTT
CDR3: CASSPTRQNTGELFF

D: NA
J: TRBJ2-2
V: TRBV11-1
size: NA
DNA: TGTGCCAGCAGTTTGACCGGGACATCTACCGGGGAGCTGTTTTTT
CDR3: CASSLTGTSTGELFF

D: TRBD1
J: TRBJ1-2
V: TRBV7-3
size: few
DNA: TGTGCCAGCAGCTTACGGCCGGGACAGCTCTATGGCTACACCTTC
CDR3: CASSLRPGQLYGYTF

D: NA
J: TRBJ2-5
V: TRBV7-2
size: NA
DNA: TGTGCCAGCAGCTTAGCTCGGGGTACGGAGACCCAGTACTTC
CDR3: CASSLARGTETQYF

D: NA
J: TRBJ1-2
V: TRBV11-2
size: NA
DNA: TGTGCCAGCAGCTTAGCTCCCCCAGGCGGCTACACCTTC
CDR3: CASSLAPPGGYTF